The present T cell receptor beta chain was sequenced within a study of human T cells and chemical hapten exposure. This clonotype was detected a few times. Antigen unknown. The time point was: patch test 3, about 24 weeks after DPC sensitization. Treatment: therapeutic diphenylcyclopropenone sensitization with weekly scalp DPC. MiXCR was run by TCRdb on the RACE reads, yielding one entry per CDR3 protein. The data show just over 95,000 distinct CDR3 sequences, 25% to 35% seen once. Findings and caveats of the study: Positively correlated with patch test score were the counts of PT1 expanded TCRs.

Germline lookup yields CDR1 MNHEY and CDR2 SVGAGI. The CDR3 sequence is 16 residues long. The V end lost 8 bases, the J end lost 3 bases, and 17 bases lay between the germline ends. The gene calls are TRBV6-5 and TRBJ2-6, with D perhaps TRBD1 (7 bases). The source was whole blood, collected in connection with sensitization to the hapten diphenylcyclopropenone (DPC). The receptor was isolated from a man aged 35 to 55 with alopecia areata. Some clones in this sample may be carry-over from other donors' samples. CDR3 sequence reads: CASGGTVVFGANVLTF. The CDR3, as DNA: TGTGCCAGCGGGGGGACAGTCGTCTTTGGGGCCAACGTCCTGACTTTC.